The rows below give T cell receptor beta chains drawn from one sample of a study of blood T cell repertoires in COVID-19. Measured with immunoSEQ multiplex PCR; TCRdb has only the in-frame clones, and not every one. The sample lists 110,000 to 150,000 clones; 84% were seen once. Material for sequencing was PBMCs or T cells enriched from blood (not recorded which). These receptors came from a woman under 30 who had been exposed to COVID-19. CDR3s include the opening cysteine and the closing phenylalanine or tryptophan. Size is stated for part of the rows, as once, few or many counts, or as a class when the clone is expanded.

clone size	V gene	CDR3 length	J gene	CDR3 protein
few	TRBV5-1	15	TRBJ1-5	CASSQGGYSNQPQHF
-	TRBV6-1	16	TRBJ2-7	CASSVREGKIGYEQYF
once	TRBV27	13	TRBJ2-3	CASETVSTDTQYF
-	TRBV5-1	16	TRBJ1-1	CASRLFLSRMNTEAFF
-	TRBV5-1	16	TRBJ2-1	CASSSLTSGPYNEQFF
-	TRBV7-9	12	TRBJ1-2	CASSSLNYGYTF
-	TRBV29-1	12	TRBJ1-2	CSVGWTGRDYTF
-	TRBV7-9	14	TRBJ1-1	CASSFQQTKSEAFF
-	TRBV21-1	15	TRBJ2-1	CASSIRTSGSHEQFF
-	TRBV7-8	13	TRBJ1-5	CASSLGAGQPQHF
-	TRBV19	15	TRBJ2-1	CASSVGQAANNEQFF
-	TRBV19	13	TRBJ1-2	CASSIEGVYGYTF
-	TRBV7-9	19	TRBJ2-1	CASSLRKWYEAGRIDEQFF
-	TRBV7-9	18	TRBJ2-1	CASRPGLAGVDRDNEQFF
-	TRBV6-2/TRBV6-3	15	TRBJ1-5	CASSYSGGSNQPQHF
-	TRBV7-9	14	TRBJ2-7	CASSFTSGSYEQYF
-	TRBV28	15	TRBJ1-6	CASSFFPKLGSPLHF
-	TRBV29-1	14	TRBJ2-3	CSVGSGTSTDTQYF
once	TRBV30	13	TRBJ2-7	CAWSVLGGYEQYF
-	TRBV28	15	TRBJ1-6	CASSNPGSGNSPLHF
-	TRBV30	15	TRBJ2-1	CAWMSPWEGTNEQFF
few	TRBV4-1	18	TRBJ1-5	CASSQRILTGASSQPQHF
-	TRBV6-1	14	TRBJ2-2	CASSEGQATGELFF
-	TRBV5-1	14	TRBJ1-2	CASSPGTAFYGYTF
-	TRBV20-1	12	TRBJ1-2	CSASGQNYGYTF
once	TRBV7-3	14	TRBJ1-1	CASSLGGFNTEAFF
few	TRBV27	13	TRBJ2-3	CASSPSQGGTQYF
few	TRBV28	15	TRBJ1-5	CASRRQTGGNQPQHF
-	TRBV5-5	17	TRBJ1-4	CASSLALSTGTNEKLFF
-	TRBV12-3/TRBV12-4	13	TRBJ2-1	CASRTGLAGEQFF
-	TRBV18	15	TRBJ2-7	CASSPGGLAYYEQYF
-	TRBV13	14	TRBJ2-1	CASTTGLATYEQFF
-	TRBV4-1	16	TRBJ2-1	CASSQELTENYNEQFF
once	TRBV7-9	13	TRBJ1-5	CASSSSGDQPQHF
-	TRBV7-2	15	TRBJ1-2	CASSLVGGATGGYTF
-	TRBV7-6	15	TRBJ1-4	CASSSQQGAGEKLFF
-	TRBV10-3	15	TRBJ1-6	CAISEFAGEDSPLHF
-	TRBV30	12	TRBJ2-5	CAWNRVGETQYF
-	TRBV27	14	TRBJ2-1	CASSRTRSSREQFF
-	TRBV10-3	21	TRBJ2-1	CAISEPSQVGGRPRSYNEQFF
-	TRBV27	15	TRBJ2-1	CASSTSGELYNEQFF
-	TRBV28	16	TRBJ2-1	CASSLSASGRYNEQFF
-	TRBV2	11	TRBJ1-1	CASSQGQLAFF
once	TRBV29-1	14	TRBJ2-1	CSVARTSGRNEQFF
once	TRBV28	16	TRBJ2-2	CASRDPGQGNTGELFF
-	TRBV29-1	15	TRBJ1-2	CSVEGRGPINYGYTF
once	TRBV24-1	15	TRBJ2-7	CATSDRKLAPYEQYF
-	TRBV11-3	15	TRBJ2-1	CASSLYGDSYNEQFF
-	TRBV7-9	11	TRBJ1-4	CASRGEGQLFF
-	TRBV14	14	TRBJ2-1	CASSQQFSYNEQFF
-	TRBV19	12	TRBJ1-1	CATRQGNTEAFF
-	TRBV3-1/TRBV3-2	12	TRBJ1-1	CATGEDGSKAFF
-	TRBV7-6	14	TRBJ2-3	CASSPTSGGDTQYF
-	TRBV5-5	16	TRBJ1-1	CASPLGRQGLNTEAFF
-	TRBV7-9	15	TRBJ2-3	CASSLVAGATDTQYF
-	TRBV3-1/TRBV3-2	14	TRBJ2-3	CASSPSGTPDTQYF
-	TRBV7-3	15	TRBJ1-5	CASSFPRRGNQPQHF
-	TRBV4-2	14	TRBJ2-7	CASSQFRGPYEQYF
-	TRBV9	15	TRBJ2-2	CASSAGQGNTGELFF